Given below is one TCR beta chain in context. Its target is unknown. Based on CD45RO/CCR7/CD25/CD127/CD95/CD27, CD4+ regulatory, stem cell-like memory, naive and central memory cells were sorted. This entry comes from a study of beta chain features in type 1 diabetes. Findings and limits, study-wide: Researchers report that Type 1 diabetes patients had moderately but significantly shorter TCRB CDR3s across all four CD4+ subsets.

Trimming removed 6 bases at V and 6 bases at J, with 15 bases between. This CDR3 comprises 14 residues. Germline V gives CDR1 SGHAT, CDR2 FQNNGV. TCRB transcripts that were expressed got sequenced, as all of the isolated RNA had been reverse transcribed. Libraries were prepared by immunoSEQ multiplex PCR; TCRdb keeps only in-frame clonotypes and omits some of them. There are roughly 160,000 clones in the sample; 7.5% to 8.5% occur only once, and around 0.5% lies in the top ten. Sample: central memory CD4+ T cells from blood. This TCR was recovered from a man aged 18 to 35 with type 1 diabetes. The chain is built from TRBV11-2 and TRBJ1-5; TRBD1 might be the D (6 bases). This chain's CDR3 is CASSPVGAGQPQHF. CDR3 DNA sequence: TGTGCCAGCAGTCCCGTGGGGGCAGGTCAGCCCCAGCATTTT.